This T cell receptor beta chain is drawn from a study of vaccination and CD4 T cells after COVID-19. Study-wide context: Six males and four females, two of them Hispanic, were enrolled as convalescents.

About this clonotype itself: Antigen: not known.

Treatment reported: approximately nine-day PBMC culture with coronavirus spike peptide pools or control peptides (ViraFEST assay). The Oncomine TCR Beta short-read assay sequenced DNA from cultured CD4+ T cells. TCRdb re-called the PCR reads through MiXCR, storing one row per CDR3 protein. The sample holds around 3,200 distinct CDR3 sequences, just over 75% seen once. This CDR3 spans 16 amino acids. Germline lookup yields CDR1 LNHNV and CDR2 YYDKDF (reference sequence). V shed 1 base and J 6 bases; nucleotides not matched to a gene: 3. Sequenced sample: CD4+ T cells from blood, cultured in vitro. J is TRBJ1-6 and V is TRBV15, with 10 bases matching TRBD1. The sequence was collected from a human donor who had recovered from COVID-19. The CDR3 DNA is TGTGCCACCAGCAGAGGACAGGGGGCTGGTAATTCACCCCTCCACTTT. It yields the protein CATSRGQGAGNSPLHF.